Sequencing of this T cell receptor beta chain was carried out in a study of blood T cell repertoires in COVID-19. This CDR3 region has 14 residues. The V end was cut by 9 bases, the J end by 2 bases, with 14 bases between. CDR1 is LNHDA, CDR2 SQIVND, per germline (reference sequence). The method was immunoSEQ multiplex PCR; TCRdb's version includes in-frame clones alone and lacks a portion of them. The sample has 200,000 to 250,000 clones; 65% to 80% are singletons. The TCR was taken from a woman aged 40 to 50 with active or convalescent COVID-19. The sample taken for sequencing was peripheral blood. The chain recombines TRBV19 with TRBJ1-3; possibly TRBD1 for D (5 bases). The CDR3 is CASQIGGAGNTIYF. In DNA, the CDR3 is TGTGCCAGCCAAATCGGGGGAGCTGGAAACACCATATATTTT. The full variable domain, completed using reference TRBV19 and TRBJ1-3, is DGGITQSPKYLFRKEGQNVTLSCEQNLNHDAMYWYRQDPGQGLRLIYYSQIVNDFQKGDIAEGYSVSREKKESFPLTVTSAQKNPTAFYLCASQIGGAGNTIYFGEGSWLTVV.